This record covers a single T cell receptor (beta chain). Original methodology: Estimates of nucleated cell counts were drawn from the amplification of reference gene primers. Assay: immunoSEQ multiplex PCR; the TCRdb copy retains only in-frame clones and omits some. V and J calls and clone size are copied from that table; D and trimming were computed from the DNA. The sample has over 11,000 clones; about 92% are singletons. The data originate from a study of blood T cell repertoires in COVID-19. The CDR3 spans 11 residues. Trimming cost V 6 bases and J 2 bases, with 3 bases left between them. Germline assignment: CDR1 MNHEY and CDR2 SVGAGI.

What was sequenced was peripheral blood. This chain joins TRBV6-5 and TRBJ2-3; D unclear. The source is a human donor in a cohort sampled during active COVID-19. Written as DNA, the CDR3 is TGTGCCAGCAGCTCCACAGATACGCAGTATTTT. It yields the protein CASSSTDTQYF.